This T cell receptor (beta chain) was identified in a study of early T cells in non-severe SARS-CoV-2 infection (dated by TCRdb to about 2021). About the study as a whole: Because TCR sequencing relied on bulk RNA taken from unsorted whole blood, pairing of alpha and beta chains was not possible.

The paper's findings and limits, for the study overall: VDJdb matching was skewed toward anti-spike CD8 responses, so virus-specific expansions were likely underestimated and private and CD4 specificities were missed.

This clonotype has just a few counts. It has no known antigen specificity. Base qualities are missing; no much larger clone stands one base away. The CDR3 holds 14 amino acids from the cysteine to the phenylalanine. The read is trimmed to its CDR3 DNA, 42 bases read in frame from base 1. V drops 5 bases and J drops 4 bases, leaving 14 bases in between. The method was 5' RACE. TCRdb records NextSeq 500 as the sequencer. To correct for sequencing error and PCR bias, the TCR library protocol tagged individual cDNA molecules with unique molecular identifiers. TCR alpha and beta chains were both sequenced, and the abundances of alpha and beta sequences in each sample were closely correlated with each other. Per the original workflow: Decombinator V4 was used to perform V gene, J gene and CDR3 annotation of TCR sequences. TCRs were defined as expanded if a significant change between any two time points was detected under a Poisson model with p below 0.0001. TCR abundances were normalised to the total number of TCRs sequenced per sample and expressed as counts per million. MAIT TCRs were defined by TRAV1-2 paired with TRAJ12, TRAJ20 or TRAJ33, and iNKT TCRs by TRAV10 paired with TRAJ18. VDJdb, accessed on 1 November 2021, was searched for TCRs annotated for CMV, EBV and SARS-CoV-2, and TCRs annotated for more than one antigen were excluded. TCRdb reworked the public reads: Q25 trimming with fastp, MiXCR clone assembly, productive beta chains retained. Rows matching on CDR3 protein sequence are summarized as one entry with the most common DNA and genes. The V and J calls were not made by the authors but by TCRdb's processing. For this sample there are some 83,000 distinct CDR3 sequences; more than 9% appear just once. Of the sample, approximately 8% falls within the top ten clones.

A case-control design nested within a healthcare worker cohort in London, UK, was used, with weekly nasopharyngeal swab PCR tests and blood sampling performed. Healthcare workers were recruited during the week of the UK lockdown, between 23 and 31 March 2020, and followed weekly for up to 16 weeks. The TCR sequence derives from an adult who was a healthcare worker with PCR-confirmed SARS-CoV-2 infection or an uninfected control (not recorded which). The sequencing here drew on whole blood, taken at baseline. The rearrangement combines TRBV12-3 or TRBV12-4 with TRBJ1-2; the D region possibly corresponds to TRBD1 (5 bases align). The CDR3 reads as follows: CASSTGDGRYGYTF. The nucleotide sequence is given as TGTGCCAGCAGTACCGGGGACGGTCGCTATGGCTACACCTTC.